This entry lists 9 T cell receptor beta chains sequenced from one sample in a study of CD8+ T cells in alopecia areata. cDNA prepared by RNA extraction and subsequent reverse transcription served as the template for sequencing. Only in-frame clones appear in the TCRdb table, and some are missing; sequencing was by immunoSEQ multiplex PCR. The sample yields under 130,000 clones, 45% to 60% seen once. Input material: CD4+ T cells sorted from blood. The receptors originated from a human donor in good health.

V and J are TRBV4-1 and TRBJ1-5, with D uncertain. The V gene lost 3 bases and the J gene lost 2 bases, with 14 bases spanning the gap. The CDR3 consists of 16 residues. Germline CDR1 and CDR2: MGHRA and YSYEKL. The CDR3 DNA is TGCGCCAGCAGCCACTCGCTGCCGGGAGGCAATCAGCCCCAGCATTTT. This codes for CASSHSLPGGNQPQHF.

This clone occurred a few times. The J gene is TRBJ2-1, the V gene TRBV7-2; TRBD1 agrees at 8 bases. Germline V CDR1 and CDR2: SGHTA, FQGNSA. CDR3 length: 15 amino acids. The junction had 5 bases not matched to a gene; V was cut back by 2 bases and J by 5 bases. This CDR3 reads CASSLQGAPNNEQFF. CDR3 sequence (DNA): TGTGCCAGCAGCTTACAGGGGGCCCCTAACAATGAGCAGTTCTTC.

The chain has TRBV27 and TRBJ1-1; possible D gene TRBD1, 5 bases. Germline lookup yields CDR1 MNHEY and CDR2 SMNVEV (reference sequence). CDR3 size: 15 residues. V lost 5 bases to trimming and J lost 0 bases, with 13 bases between them. In nucleotides, the CDR3 is TGTGCCAGCAGTCGAGGGGCGGGGTTGAACACTGAAGCTTTCTTT. As protein: CASSRGAGLNTEAFF.

This clone was seen only a few times. This chain joins TRBV29-1 and TRBJ1-2; D may be TRBD1 (5 bases). Trimming left V 8 bases short and J 2 bases short, with 9 bases between. In germline, CDR1 is SQVTM, CDR2 ANQGSEA. The CDR3 loop spans 11 amino acids. CDR3 loop: CSTRGNYGYTF. CDR3 sequence (DNA): TGCAGCACTAGGGGAAACTATGGCTACACCTTC.

The chain links TRBV7-6 to TRBJ2-1; 10 bases match TRBD2. V shed 1 base, J shed 4 bases, and the junction held 4 bases outside the gene matches. CDR1 is SGHVS and CDR2 is FNYEAQ in the germline V gene. This CDR3 has 16 residues. The CDR3 region is CASSLGASGGYNEQFF. CDR3 bases: TGTGCCAGCAGCTTAGGTGCTAGCGGGGGTTACAATGAGCAGTTCTTC.

The rearrangement uses TRBV30 and TRBJ1-5; D is unclear. The CDR3 runs to 14 residues. Trimming pared 0 bases from V and 5 bases from J, leaving 11 bases between. Germline CDR1 GTSNPN, CDR2 SVGIG (reference sequence). The CDR3 DNA sequence: TGTGCCTGGAGTGTATTAGGGCTCTATCAGCCCCAGCATTTT. This translates into CAWSVLGLYQPQHF.

The CDR3 nucleotides read TGTGCCAGCATGTATGGGGAGACCCAGTACTTC. It yields the protein CASMYGETQYF. The rearrangement uses TRBV2 and TRBJ2-5; no reliable D call. The V gene lost 7 bases and the J gene lost 5 bases, with 8 bases spanning the gap. This CDR3 has 11 residues. The germline V gene encodes CDR1 SNHLY and CDR2 FYNNEI.

This clone was counted a few times. The chain uses TRBV7-2 and TRBJ2-5; no clear D gene. This CDR3 comprises 16 residues. With 4 bases removed from V and 5 bases from J, the gap between germline ends came to 20 bases. CDR1 is SGHTA and CDR2 is FQGNSA in the germline V gene. DNA for the CDR3: TGTGCCAGCAGCTCGATGTTGGCCGGCCGTGGGGAGACCCAGTACTTC. Translation gives CASSSMLAGRGETQYF.

V gene TRBV18 combines with J gene TRBJ1-3; no definite D call. This CDR3 contains 16 residues. Germline CDR1 reads KGHSH; CDR2 reads LQKENI. Trimming removed 1 base from V and 0 bases from J, with 10 bases in between. CDR3 amino acids: CASSPQDASSGNTIYF. As DNA, the CDR3 is TGTGCCAGCTCACCACAGGACGCGAGCTCTGGAAACACCATATATTTT.